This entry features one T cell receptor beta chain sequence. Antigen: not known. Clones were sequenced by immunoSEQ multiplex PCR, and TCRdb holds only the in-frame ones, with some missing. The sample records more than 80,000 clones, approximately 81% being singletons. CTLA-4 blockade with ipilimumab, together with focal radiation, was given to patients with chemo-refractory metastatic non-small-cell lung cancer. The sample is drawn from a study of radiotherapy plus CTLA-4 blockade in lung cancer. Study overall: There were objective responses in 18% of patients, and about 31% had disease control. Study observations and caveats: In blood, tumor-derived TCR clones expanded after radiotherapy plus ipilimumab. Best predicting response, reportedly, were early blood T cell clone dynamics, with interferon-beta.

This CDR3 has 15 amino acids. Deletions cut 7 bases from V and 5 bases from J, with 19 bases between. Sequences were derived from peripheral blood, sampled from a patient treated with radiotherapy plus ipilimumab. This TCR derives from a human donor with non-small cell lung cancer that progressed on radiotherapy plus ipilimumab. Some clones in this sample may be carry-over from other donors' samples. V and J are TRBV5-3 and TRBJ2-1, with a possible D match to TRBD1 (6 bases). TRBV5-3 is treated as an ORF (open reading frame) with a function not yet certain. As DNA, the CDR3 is TGTGCCAGATTTACCGGGACAACTCGCGACAATGAGCAGTTCTTC. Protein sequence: CARFTGTTRDNEQFF.